What follows is one T cell receptor beta chain and its context. Its antigen is as yet unknown. The PCR made use of 60 Vbeta and 13 Jbeta primers. Assay: immunoSEQ multiplex PCR; the TCRdb copy retains only in-frame clones and omits some. The sample records 150,000 to 250,000 clones, about 79% being singletons. The CDR3 runs 16 residues. The J segment lost 7 bases and the V segment lost 1 base, leaving 9 bases of the junction unmatched. Per germline, CDR1 SEHNR and CDR2 FQNEAQ (reference sequence). The entry originates in a study of cytomegalovirus exposure and HLA in healthy donors. Study-level points and caveats: Because they were indistinguishable, some V segments, including TRBV6-2 and TRBV6-3, were excluded. Three chains tied to CMV proved CMV antigen-specific in vitro.

The TCR sequence derives from a boy aged 2 to 10 in good health and CMV-seronegative. The V call is TRBV7-9, the J call TRBJ2-7; 11 positions match TRBD1. Sequenced: PBMCs. The CDR3 reads CASSLGTGGLEREQYF. CDR3 nucleotides: TGTGCCAGCAGCTTAGGGACAGGGGGCCTAGAGAGAGAGCAGTACTTC. Full variable domain (missing parts from reference TRBV7-9 and TRBJ2-7): DTGVSQNPRHKITKRGQNVTFRCDPISEHNRLYWYRQTLGQGPEFLTYFQNEAQLEKSRLLSDRFSAERPKGSFSTLEIQRTEQGDSAMYLCASSLGTGGLEREQYFGPGTRLTVT.